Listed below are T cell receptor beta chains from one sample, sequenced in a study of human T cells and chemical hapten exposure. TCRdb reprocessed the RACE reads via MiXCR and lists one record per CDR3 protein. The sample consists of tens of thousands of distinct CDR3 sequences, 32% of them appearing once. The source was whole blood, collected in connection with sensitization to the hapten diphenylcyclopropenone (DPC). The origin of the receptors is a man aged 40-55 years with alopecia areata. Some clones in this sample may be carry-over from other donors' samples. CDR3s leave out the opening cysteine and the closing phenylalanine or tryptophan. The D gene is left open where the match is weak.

CDR3 protein: SARDLFLGTHEQY
J gene: TRBJ2-7
D gene: .
V gene: TRBV20-1

CDR3 protein: ASSQGLAGVGSYNEQF
J gene: TRBJ2-1
D gene: TRBD2
V gene: TRBV6-6

CDR3 protein: ASSQELTTADYNSPLH
J gene: TRBJ1-6
D gene: .
V gene: TRBV4-3

CDR3 protein: ASSTTGLLDTQY
J gene: TRBJ2-3
D gene: .
V gene: TRBV7-6

CDR3 protein: SARDLRDSNQPQH
J gene: TRBJ1-5
D gene: .
V gene: TRBV20-1

CDR3 protein: ASRLDRGRYEQY
J gene: TRBJ2-7
D gene: TRBD1
V gene: TRBV28

CDR3 protein: ASIEGASNQPQH
J gene: TRBJ1-5
D gene: TRBD1
V gene: TRBV6-1

CDR3 protein: ASSSAGELF
J gene: TRBJ2-2
D gene: .
V gene: TRBV5-6

CDR3 protein: ASSLGQGEAGELF
J gene: TRBJ2-2
D gene: TRBD1
V gene: TRBV4-2

CDR3 protein: ASSRLNTGELF
J gene: TRBJ2-2
D gene: .
V gene: TRBV7-9

CDR3 protein: ASSWGSGSETQY
J gene: TRBJ2-5
D gene: .
V gene: TRBV6-5

CDR3 protein: ASSQIGGQETQY
J gene: TRBJ2-5
D gene: TRBD2
V gene: TRBV3-1

CDR3 protein: ATSRVTGPAEAF
J gene: TRBJ1-1
D gene: .
V gene: TRBV15